Below, 12 T cell receptor beta chains from the same sample are listed, as sequenced in a study of OX40 agonist ivuxolimab in advanced cancers. Some clones are missing from TCRdb's copy, which holds only in-frame ones; the method was immunoSEQ multiplex PCR. The sample holds 60,000 to 70,000 clones, roughly 80% seen once. Here the sequenced sample was CD4+ or CD8+ T cells sorted from blood, taken in a trial of the OX40 agonist ivuxolimab. Receptors were obtained from an adult with an advanced solid tumor such as melanoma, head and neck, liver or kidney cancer.

The CDR3 sequence is CASSYSGRGYEKLFF. The CDR3 DNA is TGTGCCAGCAGTTACTCGGGCAGGGGATACGAAAAACTGTTTTTT. This sequence joins TRBV6-5 and TRBJ1-4; TRBD1 might be the D (6 bases). Trimming took off 0 bases at V and 8 bases at J, with 13 bases between the two ends. Germline V gene sequence: CDR1 MNHEY, CDR2 SVGAGI. The CDR3 loop spans 15 amino acids.

The gene calls are TRBV7-3 and TRBJ2-2, with 8 bases aligning to TRBD1. Germline CDR1 SGHTA, CDR2 FQGTGA. V shed 4 bases, J shed 5 bases, and the junction held 12 bases outside the gene matches. There are 17 residues in the CDR3. The CDR3 spells CASSSGTGVLGTGELFF. In DNA, the CDR3 is TGTGCCAGCAGCTCAGGGACAGGAGTCTTGGGGACCGGGGAGCTGTTTTTT.

The gene calls are TRBV5-4 and TRBJ2-1; no definite D call. Germline loops: CDR1 SGHNT, CDR2 YYREEE (reference sequence). CDR3 length: 15 amino acids. The V and J ends lost 0 bases and 4 bases respectively, with 11 bases between them. The CDR3 is CASSLDKAPYNEQFF. The CDR3 DNA follows: TGTGCCAGCAGCTTGGACAAAGCCCCTTACAATGAGCAGTTCTTC.

The V gene is TRBV5-4, the J gene TRBJ2-5; 8 nucleotides match TRBD1. Germline V gene data show CDR1 as SGHNT and CDR2 as YYREEE (reference sequence). After removal of 2 bases from V and 4 bases from J, the junction contained 4 bases not matched to a gene. The CDR3 has 14 residues. The CDR3 sequence: CASSLRTGRETQYF. In DNA form, the CDR3 reads TGTGCCAGCAGCTTACGGACAGGGAGAGAGACCCAGTACTTC. Full variable domain (outside the CDR3, taken from reference TRBV5-4 and TRBJ2-5): ETGVTQSPTHLIKTRGQQVTLRCSSQSGHNTVSWYQQALGQGPQFIFQYYREEENGRGNFPPRFSGLQFPNYSSELNVNALELDDSALYLCASSLRTGRETQYFGPGTRLLVL.

The table lists this clone with a count of one. The CDR3 reads CSVTPGGGYEQYF. CDR3 nucleotide sequence: TGCAGCGTTACCCCGGGGGGGGGTTACGAGCAGTACTTC. V usage is TRBV29-1 and J usage is TRBJ2-7, with 8 bases matching TRBD2. The CDR3 consists of 13 residues. Germline values: CDR1 SQVTM, CDR2 ANQGSEA. With V trimmed by 5 bases and J by 4 bases, 7 bases remained unmatched.

The rearrangement joins TRBV4-1 to TRBJ2-1; 9 nucleotides align to TRBD1. The CDR3 sequence is 15 residues long. Germline values: CDR1 MGHRA, CDR2 YSYEKL. The trim removed 2 bases at V and 4 bases at J, leaving 3 bases unmatched. CDR3 sequence: CASSQSGTGYNEQFF. Written as DNA, the CDR3 is TGCGCCAGCAGCCAATCCGGGACAGGGTACAATGAGCAGTTCTTC.

The rearrangement uses TRBV7-6 and TRBJ1-1; 7 bases agree with TRBD1. This CDR3 region has 15 residues. Germline lookup yields CDR1 SGHVS and CDR2 FNYEAQ. V gave up 2 bases and J gave up 3 bases; unmatched junction bases: 6. The CDR3 DNA sequence: TGTGCCAGCAGCTTACGGACAGGAATAGACACTGAAGCTTTCTTT. Translation gives CASSLRTGIDTEAFF.

J is TRBJ2-1 and V is TRBV5-1, with 9 bases lining up with TRBD2. The CDR3 spans 16 residues. Germline V gives CDR1 SGHRS, CDR2 YFSETQ. The V segment lost 0 bases and the J segment 4 bases; nucleotides outside the gene matches: 5. The CDR3 sequence: CASSLVTTSGYNEQFF. The DNA for the CDR3 is TGCGCCAGCAGCTTGGTGACGACTAGCGGATACAATGAGCAGTTCTTC.

The chain has TRBV28 and TRBJ2-7; 14 bases fit TRBD2. V lost 6 bases, J lost 7 bases, and 11 bases stayed unmatched. This CDR3 has 16 amino acids. The germline CDR1 and CDR2 sequences are MDHEN and SYDVKM. CDR3 nucleotide sequence: TGTGCCAGCAGCTCGTTCGGACTAGCGGGAGGTCGAGAGCAGTACTTC. Residues: CASSSFGLAGGREQYF.

This chain links TRBV20-1 with TRBJ1-1; D unclear. This CDR3 contains 11 residues. Germline values: CDR1 DFQATT, CDR2 SNEGSKA (reference sequence). V dropped 2 bases and J dropped 5 bases, with 6 bases sitting between them. The CDR3 region has the DNA TGCAGTGCTAGAAGAACGACTGAAGCTTTCTTT. Its protein product is CSARRTTEAFF.

In the case of this clone: Within the sample, other DNA sequences also encode this same CDR3. This chain links TRBV29-1 with TRBJ2-7; D is possibly TRBD2 (6 bases). Trimming cost V 4 bases and J 6 bases, with 16 bases left between them. In germline, CDR1 is SQVTM, CDR2 ANQGSEA. CDR3 length: 13 amino acids. The CDR3 coding sequence is TGCAGCGTTGTCGGGGGAGGTGGGGGCGAGCAGTACTTC. Translation: CSVVGGGGGEQYF.

V and J are TRBV5-5 and TRBJ2-3, with TRBD2 identical over 8 bases. The CDR3 extends over 15 amino acids. CDR1 and CDR2 (germline): SGHKS, YYEKEE (reference sequence). The V segment lost 3 bases and the J segment 3 bases; nucleotides outside the gene matches: 6. The CDR3 protein is CASSSMGGRTDTQYF. CDR3 DNA sequence: TGTGCCAGCAGCTCCATGGGCGGGAGGACAGATACGCAGTATTTT.